One and the same sample provided the 15 T cell receptor beta chains below, sequenced in a study of identical twins' blood T cells. Via MiXCR, TCRdb re-called the 5' RACE reads, giving one row per CDR3 protein. The sample carries hundreds of thousands of distinct CDR3 sequences, approximately 30% recorded once. Sequenced material: PBMCs. The receptors shown here come from a woman aged 18-49 years in good health.

Details on this clonotype: Just one base apart from a much larger clone, this may be a read error. The rearrangement uses TRBV12-3 or TRBV12-4 and TRBJ1-1, with TRBD1 matching over 10 bases. The CDR3 loop spans 16 amino acids. With 6 bases clipped from V and 5 bases from J, the junction kept 12 bases outside the gene matches. CDR3 protein: CASSQTQTGGRTEAFF. The CDR3, as DNA: TGTGCCAGCAGCCAGACCCAGACAGGGGGCAGGACTGAAGCTTTCTTT.

With regard to this clonotype: A read error may account for a junction end that differs from germline. The chain carries TRBV20-1 and TRBJ1-5; D ambiguous. Germline CDR1 and CDR2: DFQATT and SNEGSKA (reference sequence). The CDR3 consists of 13 residues. CDR3 in amino acids: CSSSIAANQPQHF. The CDR3 DNA follows: TGCAGTTCTAGTATTGCGGCCAATCAGCCCCAGCATTTT.

This clonotype has a handful of counts. The rearrangement uses TRBV5-1 and TRBJ1-5; D is ambiguous. The CDR3 contains 15 residues. Germline assignment: CDR1 SGHRS and CDR2 YFSETQ. Between the trimmed V and J ends, which lost 4 bases and 0 bases, there was a span of 11 bases. CDR3 in DNA: TGCGCCAGCAGCCCCCTCGGAATTAGCAATCAGCCCCAGCATTTT. Amino acids: CASSPLGISNQPQHF.

The chain employs TRBV7-9 and TRBJ1-5; D not resolved. The germline V and J ends were trimmed by 5 bases and 4 bases, with 9 bases remaining between them. This CDR3 has 13 amino acids. The germline V gene encodes CDR1 SEHNR and CDR2 FQNEAQ (reference sequence). CDR3 in amino acids: CASSPLDNQPQHF. In nucleotides, the CDR3 is TGTGCCAGCAGCCCTCTAGATAATCAGCCCCAGCATTTT.

This clonotype occurred a few times. The rearrangement joins TRBV6-6 to TRBJ2-1, with D perhaps TRBD2 (5 bases). V lost 5 bases to trimming and J lost 5 bases, with 13 bases between them. The germline gives CDR1 MNHNY, CDR2 SVGAGI (reference sequence). The length of the CDR3 is 14 residues. The CDR3 DNA reads as TGTGCCAGCAGTCTCCAACTAGATCACAATGAGCAGTTCTTC. It yields the protein CASSLQLDHNEQFF.

This clonotype showed up just once. A much larger clone lies a single base off, so this may be a read error. The chain has TRBV7-2 and TRBJ2-1; D possibly uses TRBD1 or TRBD2 (5 bases each). V shed 6 bases and J shed 0 bases, with 9 bases lying between them. The CDR3 is 14 amino acids. CDR1 and CDR2 from the germline V gene are SGHTA and FQGNSA. The CDR3 spells CASRKGSSYNEQFF. The CDR3 coding sequence is TGTGCCAGCAGGAAGGGGAGCTCCTACAATGAGCAGTTCTTC.

This clonotype has more than one count but fewer than ten. The chain joins TRBV10-3 to TRBJ1-1; TRBD1 matches at 8 bases. The CDR3 sequence is 13 residues long. Looked up from germline, CDR1 is ENHRY and CDR2 is SYGVKD. V shed 4 bases and J 3 bases; nucleotides not matched to a gene: 1. In nucleotides, the CDR3 is TGTGCCATCAGTGTGACAGGGGACACTGAAGCTTTCTTT. Protein sequence: CAISVTGDTEAFF.

This clonotype has only a few counts. This chain links TRBV2 with TRBJ2-1; D is unclear. Germline V gene lookup returns CDR1 SNHLY and CDR2 FYNNEI. The ends were cut back, 7 bases at V and 3 bases at J, with 4 bases in the middle. The CDR3 has 11 amino acids. CDR3 region: CASIYYNEQFF. Written as DNA, the CDR3 is TGTGCCAGCATCTACTACAATGAGCAGTTCTTC.

In its sample, this clonotype was seen many times. The rearrangement links TRBV12-3 or TRBV12-4 to TRBJ1-2; D remains ambiguous. V lost 3 bases and J lost 5, with 10 bases in between. This CDR3 spans 13 amino acids. The CDR3 DNA sequence: TGTGCCAGCAGTTTCAGGCAGGAATATGGCTACACCTTC. Translation: CASSFRQEYGYTF.

Concerning this clonotype itself: The germline gene is not matched at one end of the junction; a read error may be the cause. CDR3 sequence: CANSFGGNTEAFF. The CDR3 DNA reads as TGTGCCAACAGTTTCGGAGGGAACACTGAAGCTTTCTTT. V gene TRBV12-3 or TRBV12-4 combines with J gene TRBJ1-1, with D uncertain. The length of the CDR3 is 13 residues.

In its sample, this clonotype was seen a few times. The chain is built from TRBV15 and TRBJ2-7; D remains unclear. The CDR3 totals 16 residues. With 1 base removed from V and 6 bases from J, the gap between germline ends came to 19 bases. CDR1 and CDR2 (germline): LNHNV, YYDKDF (reference sequence). The CDR3 nucleotides are TGTGCCACCAGCAGAGGGGCGATGGTCGCCGTGACCGAGCAGTACTTC. It specifies CATSRGAMVAVTEQYF.

The chain carries TRBV7-2 and TRBJ1-3; D call uncertain. V was cut by 7 bases and J by 1 base, with 11 bases left in between. Germline CDR1 is SGHTA and CDR2 is FQGNSA. The CDR3 is made up of 14 amino acids. The CDR3 region has the DNA TGTGCCAGCACCGGACGGCGGTCTGGAAACACCATATATTTT. Translated, it gives CASTGRRSGNTIYF.

Regarding this clonotype: The germline gene is not matched at one end of the junction; a read error may be the cause. This chain uses TRBV20-1 with TRBJ1-5; D uncertain. The CDR3 is made up of 16 amino acids. Germline V gene data show CDR1 as DFQATT and CDR2 as SNEGSKA (reference sequence). CDR3 sequence (DNA): TGCAGTGCTGGAGATCGCGGGATCCCTAGCAATCAGCCCCAGCATTTT. This translates into CSAGDRGIPSNQPQHF.

This clonotype was found a few times. The chain carries TRBV28 and TRBJ2-5; 7 bases match TRBD2. CDR1 is MDHEN and CDR2 is SYDVKM in the germline V gene. The CDR3 is 13 amino acids. The ends lost 7 bases at V and 3 bases at J; junction bases unmatched: 5. The CDR3 region is CASIPAGKETQYF. In DNA, the CDR3 is TGTGCCAGCATTCCAGCGGGGAAAGAGACCCAGTACTTC.

A note on this clonotype: A much larger clonotype is one base distant, so this may be a read error. The chain joins TRBV6-5 to TRBJ1-3, with TRBD1 matching over 7 bases. The CDR3 contains 13 residues. Germline V gene lookup returns CDR1 MNHEY and CDR2 SVGAGI. This CDR3 reads CAGRGRQGHTIYF. In DNA, the CDR3 is TGTGCCGGCAGAGGTCGACAGGGACACACCATATATTTT.